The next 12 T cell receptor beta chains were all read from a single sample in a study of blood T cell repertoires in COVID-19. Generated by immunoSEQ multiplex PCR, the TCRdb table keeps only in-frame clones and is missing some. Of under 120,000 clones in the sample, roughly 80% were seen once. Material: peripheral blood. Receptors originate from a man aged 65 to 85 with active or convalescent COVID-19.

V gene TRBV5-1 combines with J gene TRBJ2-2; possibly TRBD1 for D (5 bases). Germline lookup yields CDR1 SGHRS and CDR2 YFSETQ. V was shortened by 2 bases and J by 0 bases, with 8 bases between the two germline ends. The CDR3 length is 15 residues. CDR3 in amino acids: CASSLDSSNTGELFF. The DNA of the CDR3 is TGCGCCAGCAGCTTAGACAGCTCGAACACCGGGGAGCTGTTTTTT. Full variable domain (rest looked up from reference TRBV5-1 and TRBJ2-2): KAGVTQTPRYLIKTRGQQVTLSCSPISGHRSVSWYQQTPGQGLQFLFEYFSETQRNKGNFPGRFSGRQFSNSRSEMNVSTLELGDSALYLCASSLDSSNTGELFFGEGSRLTVL.

The CDR3 spells CAISEGTGDTGELFF. The CDR3 DNA follows: TGTGCCATCAGTGAAGGGACAGGGGACACCGGGGAGCTGTTTTTT. The chain joins TRBV10-3 to TRBJ2-2; 10 bases agree with TRBD1. After removal of 3 bases from V and 3 bases from J, the junction contained 1 base not matched to a gene. This CDR3 spans 15 amino acids. CDR1 is ENHRY, CDR2 SYGVKD, per germline.

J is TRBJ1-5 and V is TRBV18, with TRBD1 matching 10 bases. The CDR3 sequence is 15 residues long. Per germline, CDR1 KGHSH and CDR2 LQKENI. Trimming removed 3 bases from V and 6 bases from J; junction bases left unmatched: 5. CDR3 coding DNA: TGTGCCAGCTCACCCGACAGGGGGCGCGGTCAGCCCCAGCATTTT. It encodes CASSPDRGRGQPQHF.

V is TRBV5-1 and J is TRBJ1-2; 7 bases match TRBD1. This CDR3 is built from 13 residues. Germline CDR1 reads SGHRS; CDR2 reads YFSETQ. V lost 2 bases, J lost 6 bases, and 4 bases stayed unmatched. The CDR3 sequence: CASSLEQGHGYTF. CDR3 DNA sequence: TGCGCCAGCAGCTTAGAACAGGGGCATGGCTACACCTTC.

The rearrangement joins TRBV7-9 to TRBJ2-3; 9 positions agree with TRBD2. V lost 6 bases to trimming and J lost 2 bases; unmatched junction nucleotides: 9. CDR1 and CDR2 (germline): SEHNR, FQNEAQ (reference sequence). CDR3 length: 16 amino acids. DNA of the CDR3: TGTGCCAGCAGTGTCCCCTTAGCGGGGGACACAGATACGCAGTATTTT. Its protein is CASSVPLAGDTDTQYF.

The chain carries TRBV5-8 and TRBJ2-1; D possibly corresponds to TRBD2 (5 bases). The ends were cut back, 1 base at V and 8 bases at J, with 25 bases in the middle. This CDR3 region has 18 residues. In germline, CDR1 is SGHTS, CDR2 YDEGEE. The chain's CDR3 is CASSLIPGTGMGIDEQFF. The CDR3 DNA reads TGTGCCAGCAGCTTGATCCCGGGAACGGGGATGGGGATCGATGAGCAGTTCTTC.

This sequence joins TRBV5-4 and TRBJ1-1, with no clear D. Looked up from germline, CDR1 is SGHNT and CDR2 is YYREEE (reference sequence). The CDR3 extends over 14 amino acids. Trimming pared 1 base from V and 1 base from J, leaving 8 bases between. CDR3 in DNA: TGTGCCAGCAGCTTGTATCCCCGGAACACTGAAGCTTTCTTT. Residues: CASSLYPRNTEAFF.

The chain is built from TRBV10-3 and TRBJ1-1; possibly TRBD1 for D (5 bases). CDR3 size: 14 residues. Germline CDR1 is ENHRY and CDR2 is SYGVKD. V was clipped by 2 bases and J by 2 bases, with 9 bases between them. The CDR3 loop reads CAISEARTNTEAFF. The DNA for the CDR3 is TGTGCCATCAGTGAGGCCAGGACAAACACTGAAGCTTTCTTT.

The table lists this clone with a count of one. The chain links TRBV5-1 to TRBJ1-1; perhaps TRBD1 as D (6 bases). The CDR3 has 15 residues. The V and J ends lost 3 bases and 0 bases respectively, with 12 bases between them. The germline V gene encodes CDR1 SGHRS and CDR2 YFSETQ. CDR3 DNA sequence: TGCGCCAGCAGCTCCCTCGGGACAATGAACACTGAAGCTTTCTTT. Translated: CASSSLGTMNTEAFF.

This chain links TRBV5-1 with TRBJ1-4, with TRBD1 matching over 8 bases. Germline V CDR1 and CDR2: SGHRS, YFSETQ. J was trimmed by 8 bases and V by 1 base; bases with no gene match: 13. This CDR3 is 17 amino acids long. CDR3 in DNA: TGCGCCAGCAGCTTGCCCCAAGCAGGGGGCGCCCCGGAAAAACTGTTTTTT. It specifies CASSLPQAGGAPEKLFF.

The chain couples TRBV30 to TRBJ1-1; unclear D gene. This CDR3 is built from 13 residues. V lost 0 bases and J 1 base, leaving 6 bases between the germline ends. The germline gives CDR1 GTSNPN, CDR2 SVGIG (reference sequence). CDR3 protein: CAWSVNGNTEAFF. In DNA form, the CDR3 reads TGTGCCTGGAGTGTGAACGGGAACACTGAAGCTTTCTTT.

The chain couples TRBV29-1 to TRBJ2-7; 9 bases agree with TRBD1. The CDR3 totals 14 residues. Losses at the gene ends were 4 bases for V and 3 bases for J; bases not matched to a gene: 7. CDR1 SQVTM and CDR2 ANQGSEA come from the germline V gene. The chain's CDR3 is CSVGGGTGYYEQYF. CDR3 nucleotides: TGCAGCGTTGGAGGCGGGACAGGGTACTACGAGCAGTACTTC.